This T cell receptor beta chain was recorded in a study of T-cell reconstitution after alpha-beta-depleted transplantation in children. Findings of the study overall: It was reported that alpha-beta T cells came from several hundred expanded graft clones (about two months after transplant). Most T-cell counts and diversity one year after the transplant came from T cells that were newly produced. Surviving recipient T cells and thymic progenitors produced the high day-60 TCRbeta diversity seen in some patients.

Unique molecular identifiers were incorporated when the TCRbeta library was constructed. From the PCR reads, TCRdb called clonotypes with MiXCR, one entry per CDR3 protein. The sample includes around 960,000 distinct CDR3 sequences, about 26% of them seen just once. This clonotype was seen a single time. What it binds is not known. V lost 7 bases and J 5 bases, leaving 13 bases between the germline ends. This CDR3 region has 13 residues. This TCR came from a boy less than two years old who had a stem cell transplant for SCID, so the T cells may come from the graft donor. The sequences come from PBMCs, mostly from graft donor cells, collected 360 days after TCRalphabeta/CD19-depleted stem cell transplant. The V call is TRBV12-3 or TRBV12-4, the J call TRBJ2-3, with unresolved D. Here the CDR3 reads CASNLGRGDTQYF. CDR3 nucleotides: TGTGCCAGCAACTTGGGCCGAGGAGATACGCAGTATTTT.